This T cell receptor (beta chain) emerged from a study of CD8+ T cells in alopecia areata. Looking at the study overall: Patients in the treated group were given tofacitinib by mouth, 5 to 10 mg twice a day. Study observations and caveats: In lesional scalp, particularly from alopecia totalis/universalis, clonality was higher than in normal scalp. Persistence of many expanded lesional clones was seen in scalp and blood during tofacitinib. With patients, TCR sharing proved less clear than in mice, a difference possibly related to HLA.

Reverse transcription of extracted RNA yielded cDNA, which provided the sequencing template. Repertoires were generated with immunoSEQ multiplex PCR, while TCRdb's copy carries only in-frame clones and drops some. In the table there are about 110,000 clones, around 50% of which are singletons. CDR1 is SGHRS and CDR2 is YFSETQ in the germline V gene. Trimming stripped 2 bases from V and 3 bases from J, with 8 bases between. The CDR3 runs to 13 residues. This sample's treatment: oral pan-JAK inhibitor, 5-10 mg twice daily. Comment on this clone: Its antigen is still unknown.

The chain uses TRBV5-1 and TRBJ1-1; D is undetermined. This material consisted of CD8+ T cells sorted from blood, taken at week 24, from a patient treated with tofacitinib. This sequence was found in a human donor with alopecia areata. This CDR3 is CASSFRMDTEAFF. The CDR3 bases are TGCGCCAGCAGCTTCCGGATGGACACTGAAGCTTTCTTT.